This passage covers 18 T cell receptor beta chains from one sample sequenced in a study of shared clonotypes between healthy human individuals. Libraries were prepared by immunoSEQ multiplex PCR; TCRdb keeps only in-frame clonotypes and omits some of them. The sample consists of some 510,000 clones, 79% of them appearing once. The specimen was PBMCs. The receptors derive from a woman aged 40 to 50 in good health. Some clones in this sample may be carry-over from other donors' samples.

V is TRBV5-4 and J is TRBJ2-3; 7 bases are shared with TRBD2. The CDR3 is 14 amino acids. V was pared by 3 bases and J by 6 bases, with 7 bases of the junction left unmatched. Germline lookup yields CDR1 SGHNT and CDR2 YYREEE (reference sequence). CDR3 coding DNA: TGTGCCAGCAGCTCCTATCGGGGGGAGGATACGCAGTATTTT. Residues: CASSSYRGEDTQYF.

The chain has TRBV28 and TRBJ2-1; 9 bases are shared with TRBD1. V was clipped by 7 bases and J by 5 bases; unmatched bases: 6. The CDR3 has 14 amino acids. The V gene's germline CDR1 is MDHEN and CDR2 SYDVKM. DNA for the CDR3: TGTGCCAGCATCCCGGGACAGGGTCACAATGAGCAGTTCTTC. Protein: CASIPGQGHNEQFF.

The V gene is TRBV28, the J gene TRBJ2-1; no clear D gene. The CDR3 is made up of 18 amino acids. Germline CDR1 reads MDHEN; CDR2 reads SYDVKM. Trimming shortened V by 0 bases and J by 4 bases, and 19 bases separated the two germline ends. The CDR3 region has the DNA TGTGCCAGCAGTTTATGGGGGTACCGTCCTTACCTTTACAATGAGCAGTTCTTC. Translated: CASSLWGYRPYLYNEQFF.

The genes are TRBV18 and TRBJ2-7, with D possibly matching TRBD1 (5 bases). The CDR3 has 13 amino acids. CDR1 and CDR2 (germline): KGHSH, LQKENI. Trimming removed 2 bases at V and 2 bases at J, with 7 bases between. CDR3 DNA sequence: TGTGCCAGCTCACCAATAGGGGCCTACGAGCAGTACTTC. Its protein is CASSPIGAYEQYF.

The chain recombines TRBV7-2 with TRBJ1-2; 7 positions match TRBD1. In germline, CDR1 is SGHTA, CDR2 FQGNSA. After removal of 1 base from V and 9 bases from J, the junction contained 5 bases not matched to a gene. The CDR3 has 13 amino acids. CDR3 in amino acids: CASSLDRGDRYTF. In DNA form, the CDR3 reads TGTGCCAGCAGCTTAGACAGGGGTGATCGCTACACCTTC.

The chain recombines TRBV7-2 with TRBJ2-4, with a tentative D call TRBD2 (7 bases). Germline loops: CDR1 SGHTA, CDR2 FQGNSA. The germline V and J ends were trimmed by 0 bases and 8 bases, with 14 bases remaining between them. CDR3 length: 15 residues. The CDR3 sequence: CASSLASGGQHIQYF. In nucleotides, the CDR3 is TGTGCCAGCAGCTTAGCCTCCGGGGGGCAGCACATTCAGTACTTC.

The V and J genes are TRBV7-2 and TRBJ2-3; TRBD1 matches 8 bases. The CDR3 totals 16 residues. Per the germline V gene, CDR1 is SGHTA and CDR2 is FQGNSA. J gave up 4 bases and V 5 bases, and 11 bases lay outside the gene matches. The CDR3 here is CASSPQGRGLADTQYF. DNA of the CDR3: TGTGCCAGCAGCCCCCAAGGCAGGGGGCTCGCAGATACGCAGTATTTT.

V gene TRBV5-1 combines with J gene TRBJ2-6; D uncertain. Trimming removed 7 bases at V and 0 bases at J, with 8 bases between. Per germline, CDR1 SGHRS and CDR2 YFSETQ. CDR3 size: 14 residues. In DNA form, the CDR3 reads TGCGCCAGCGGCTGGGACTCTGGGGCCAACGTCCTGACTTTC. Translation gives CASGWDSGANVLTF.

This clone was observed a handful of times. The chain employs TRBV11-2 and TRBJ1-1; no clear D. Trimming stripped 1 base from V and 10 bases from J, with 13 bases between. The length of the CDR3 is 13 residues. Per the germline V gene, CDR1 is SGHAT and CDR2 is FQNNGV. CDR3 sequence reads: CASSLGLRDSAFF. The CDR3 nucleotides are TGTGCCAGCAGCTTAGGTCTTCGGGATTCAGCTTTCTTT. The full variable domain, in which reference TRBV11-2 and TRBJ1-1 provide the parts outside the CDR3, is EAGVAQSPRYKIIEKRQSVAFWCNPISGHATLYWYQQILGQGPKLLIQFQNNGVVDDSQLPKDRFSAERLKGVDSTLKIQPAKLEDSAVYLCASSLGLRDSAFFGQGTRLTVV.

This chain links TRBV5-4 with TRBJ2-5; TRBD2 matches 7 bases. The germline CDR1 and CDR2 sequences are SGHNT and YYREEE (reference sequence). The CDR3 runs to 16 residues. The J segment lost 2 bases and the V segment lost 4 bases, leaving 11 bases of the junction unmatched. The CDR3 sequence is CASSLGGTKLQETQYF. CDR3 DNA sequence: TGTGCCAGCAGCCTAGGAGGGACTAAATTACAAGAGACCCAGTACTTC.

The V gene is TRBV25-1, the J gene TRBJ2-1; 7 bases map to TRBD2. The CDR3 runs 14 residues. Germline lookup yields CDR1 MGHDK and CDR2 SYGVNS. The V segment lost 3 bases and the J segment 2 bases; nucleotides outside the gene matches: 1. CDR3 amino acids: CASSEGLTYNEQFF. The CDR3 bases are TGTGCCAGCAGTGAGGGACTAACCTACAATGAGCAGTTCTTC.

This sequence joins TRBV5-1 and TRBJ1-4; D uncertain. The CDR3 contains 13 residues. V lost 3 bases, J lost 3 bases, and 6 bases lay in between. Germline V gene data show CDR1 as SGHRS and CDR2 as YFSETQ. CDR3 in amino acids: CASSSGANEKLFF. The DNA for the CDR3 is TGCGCCAGCAGCTCGGGAGCTAATGAAAAACTGTTTTTT.

The chain has TRBV28 and TRBJ1-3; D is perhaps TRBD1 (5 bases). The CDR3 is 15 amino acids. The V and J ends lost 6 bases and 1 base respectively, with 13 bases between them. Germline assignment: CDR1 MDHEN and CDR2 SYDVKM. The chain's CDR3 is CASRNRDVSGNTIYF. CDR3 nucleotide sequence: TGTGCCAGCAGGAACCGGGACGTGTCTGGAAACACCATATATTTT.

The table lists this clone with a few counts. V and J are TRBV10-3 and TRBJ2-3, with 7 bases lining up with TRBD1. J lost 4 bases, V lost 5 bases, and 6 bases had no gene match. The germline V gene has CDR1 ENHRY and CDR2 SYGVKD. The CDR3 extends over 14 amino acids. The CDR3 DNA is TGTGCCATCAGTAGCGGCACAGGGGCAGATACGCAGTATTTT. This translates into CAISSGTGADTQYF.

This chain joins TRBV19 and TRBJ1-5; D unresolved. The germline V gene has CDR1 LNHDA and CDR2 SQIVND (reference sequence). Trimming shortened V by 4 bases and J by 0 bases, and 7 bases separated the two germline ends. This CDR3 has 14 residues. Written as DNA, the CDR3 is TGTGCCAGTAGTAGGGATTATAGCAATCAGCCCCAGCATTTT. This sequence encodes CASSRDYSNQPQHF.

As concerns this clone: This CDR3 is also generated by other DNA sequences in the sample. This chain uses TRBV6-6 with TRBJ2-7; TRBD1 is a possible D gene (6 bases). The CDR3 is 13 residues long. The V gene lost 2 bases and the J gene lost 4 bases, with 9 bases spanning the gap. Germline V gene data show CDR1 as MNHNY and CDR2 as SVGAGI (reference sequence). The CDR3 sequence: CASSYGGLYEQYF. The CDR3, as DNA: TGTGCCAGCAGTTACGGGGGCCTTTACGAGCAGTACTTC.

This clone was seen only a few times. V usage is TRBV5-1 and J usage is TRBJ1-1; no clear D gene. Per the germline V gene, CDR1 is SGHRS and CDR2 is YFSETQ. The CDR3 spans 13 residues. The ends were cut back, 3 bases at V and 2 bases at J, with 8 bases in the middle. The CDR3 loop is CASSSALNTEAFF. Written as DNA, the CDR3 is TGCGCCAGCAGCTCCGCACTAAACACTGAAGCTTTCTTT.

This clone has only a few counts. The V gene is TRBV29-1, the J gene TRBJ2-5, with 14 positions matching TRBD2. The germline CDR1 and CDR2 sequences are SQVTM and ANQGSEA. This CDR3 region has 15 residues. Trimming took 4 bases from V and 1 from J; bases not matched to a gene: 2. CDR3: CSVGGTSGSQETQYF. The CDR3, as DNA: TGCAGCGTTGGGGGGACTAGCGGGAGCCAAGAGACCCAGTACTTC.